The TCR beta chain described here comes from a study of tumor-infiltrating lymphocytes in localized non-small cell lung cancer. Regarding the study as a whole: Tumors had more T cell infiltration than uninvolved lung, per TCRbeta sequencing and CD3 counts. Available tissue quantity limited TCR sequencing to a patient subset.

In the case of this clone: Antigen unknown.

CDR3 length equals 15 residues. CDR1 is LGHNA, CDR2 YSLEER, per germline. Trimming shortened V by 2 bases and J by 6 bases, and 13 bases separated the two germline ends. Method: immunoSEQ multiplex PCR; TCRdb's copy keeps in-frame clones and lacks some. The sample includes about 6,600 clones, 74% seen only once; the top ten take about 32%. V and J are TRBV4-3 and TRBJ2-2; D is uncertain. The sequenced sample consisted of lung tumor tissue. The TCR comes from a human donor with non-small cell lung cancer. CDR3 nucleotide sequence: TGCGCCAGCAGCCAAAAGGCATTGGTGGCCGGGGAGCTGTTTTTT. Translating it yields CASSQKALVAGELFF.